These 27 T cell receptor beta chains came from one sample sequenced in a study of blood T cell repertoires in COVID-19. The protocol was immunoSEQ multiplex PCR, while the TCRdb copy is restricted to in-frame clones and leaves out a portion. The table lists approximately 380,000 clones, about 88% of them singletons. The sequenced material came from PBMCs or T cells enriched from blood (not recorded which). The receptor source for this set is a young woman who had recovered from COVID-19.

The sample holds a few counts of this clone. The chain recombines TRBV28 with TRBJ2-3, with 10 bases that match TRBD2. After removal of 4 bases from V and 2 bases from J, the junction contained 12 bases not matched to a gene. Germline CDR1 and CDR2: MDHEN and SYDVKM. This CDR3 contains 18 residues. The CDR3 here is CASSSLYSLAGDTDTQYF. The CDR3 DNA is TGTGCCAGCAGTTCTCTCTACAGCCTAGCGGGGGACACAGATACGCAGTATTTT.

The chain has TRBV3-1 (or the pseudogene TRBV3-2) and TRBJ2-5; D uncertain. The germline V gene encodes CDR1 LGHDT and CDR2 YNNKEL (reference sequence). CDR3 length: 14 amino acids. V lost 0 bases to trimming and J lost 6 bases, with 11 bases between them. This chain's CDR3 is CASSQDPAIKTQYF. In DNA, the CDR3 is TGTGCCAGCAGCCAAGACCCAGCGATAAAGACCCAGTACTTC.

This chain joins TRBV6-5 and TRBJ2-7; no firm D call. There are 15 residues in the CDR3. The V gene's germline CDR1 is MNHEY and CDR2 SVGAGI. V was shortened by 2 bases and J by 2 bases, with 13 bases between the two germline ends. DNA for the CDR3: TGTGCCAGCAGTTACGGCTCGCAGGCAGCCTACGAGCAGTACTTC. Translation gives CASSYGSQAAYEQYF.

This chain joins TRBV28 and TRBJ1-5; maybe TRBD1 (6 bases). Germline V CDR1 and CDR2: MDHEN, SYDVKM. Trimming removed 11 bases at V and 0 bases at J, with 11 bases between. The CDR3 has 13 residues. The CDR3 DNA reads TGTGCCGCGGGGGCGAATAGCAATCAGCCCCAGCATTTT. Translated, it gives CAAGANSNQPQHF.

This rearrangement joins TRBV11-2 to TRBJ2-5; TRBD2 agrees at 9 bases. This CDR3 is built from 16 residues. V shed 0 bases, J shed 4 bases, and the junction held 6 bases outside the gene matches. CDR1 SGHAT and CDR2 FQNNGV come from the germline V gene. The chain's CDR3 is CASSLDGGGARETQYF. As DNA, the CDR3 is TGTGCCAGCAGCTTAGATGGCGGGGGGGCTCGAGAGACCCAGTACTTC.

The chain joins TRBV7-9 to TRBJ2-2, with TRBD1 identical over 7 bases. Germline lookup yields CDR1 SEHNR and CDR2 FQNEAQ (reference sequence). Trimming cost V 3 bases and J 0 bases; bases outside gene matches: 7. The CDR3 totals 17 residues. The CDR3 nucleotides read TGTGCCAGCAGCTTCCCCCCACAGGGGCCGAACACCGGGGAGCTGTTTTTT. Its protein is CASSFPPQGPNTGELFF.

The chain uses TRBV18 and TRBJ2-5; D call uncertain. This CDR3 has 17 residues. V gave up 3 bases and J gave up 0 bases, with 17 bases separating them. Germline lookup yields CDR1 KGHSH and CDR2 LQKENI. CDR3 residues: CASSPGARSAYQETQYF. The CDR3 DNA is TGTGCCAGCTCACCTGGTGCTCGAAGTGCGTACCAAGAGACCCAGTACTTC.

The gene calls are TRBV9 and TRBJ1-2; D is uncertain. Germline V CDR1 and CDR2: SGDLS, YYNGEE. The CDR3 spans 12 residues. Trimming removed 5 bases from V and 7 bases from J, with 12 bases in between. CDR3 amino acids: CASSRAVGGYTF. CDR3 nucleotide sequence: TGTGCCAGCAGTCGCGCCGTTGGTGGCTACACCTTC.

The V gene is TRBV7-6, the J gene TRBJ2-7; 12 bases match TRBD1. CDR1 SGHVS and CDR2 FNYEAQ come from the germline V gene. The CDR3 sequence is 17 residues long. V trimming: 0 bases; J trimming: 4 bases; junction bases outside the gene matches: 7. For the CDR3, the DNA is TGTGCCAGCAGCTTAGCTAAAGGGACAGGGGGCTCGTACGAGCAGTACTTC. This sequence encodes CASSLAKGTGGSYEQYF.

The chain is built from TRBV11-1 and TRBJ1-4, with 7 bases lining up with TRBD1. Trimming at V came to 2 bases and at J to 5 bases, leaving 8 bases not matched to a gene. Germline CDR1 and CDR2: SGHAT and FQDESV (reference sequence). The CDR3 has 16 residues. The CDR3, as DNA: TGTGCCAGCAGCTTAAACGCGGGACAGCAAAATGAAAAACTGTTTTTT. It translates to CASSLNAGQQNEKLFF.

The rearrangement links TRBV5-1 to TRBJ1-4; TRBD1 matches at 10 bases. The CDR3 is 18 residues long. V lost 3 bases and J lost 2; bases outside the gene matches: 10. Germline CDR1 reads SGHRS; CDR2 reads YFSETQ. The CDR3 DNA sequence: TGCGCCAGCAGCTATCGGACACGGACAGGGGGGACTAATGAAAAACTGTTTTTT. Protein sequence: CASSYRTRTGGTNEKLFF.

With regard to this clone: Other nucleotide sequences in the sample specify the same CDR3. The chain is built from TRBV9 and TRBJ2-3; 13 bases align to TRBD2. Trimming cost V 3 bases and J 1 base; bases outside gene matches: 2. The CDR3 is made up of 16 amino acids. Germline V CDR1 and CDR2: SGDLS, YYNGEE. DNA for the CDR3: TGTGCCAGCAGCGGACTAGCGGGGGGCCGCACAGATACGCAGTATTTT. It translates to CASSGLAGGRTDTQYF.

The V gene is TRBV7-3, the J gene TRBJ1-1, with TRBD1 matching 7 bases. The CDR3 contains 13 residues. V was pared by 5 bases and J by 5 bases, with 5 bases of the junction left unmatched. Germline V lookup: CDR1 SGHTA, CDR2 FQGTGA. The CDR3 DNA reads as TGTGCCAGCAGCAACCACAGGGGAACTGAAGCTTTCTTT. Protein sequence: CASSNHRGTEAFF.

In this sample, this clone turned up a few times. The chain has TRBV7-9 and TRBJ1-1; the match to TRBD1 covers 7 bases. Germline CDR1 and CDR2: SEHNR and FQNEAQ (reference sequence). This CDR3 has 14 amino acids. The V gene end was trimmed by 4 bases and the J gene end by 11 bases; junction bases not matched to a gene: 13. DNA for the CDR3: TGTGCCAGCAGCTCCCAGACAGGGAAGGGTGGGGCTTTCTTT. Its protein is CASSSQTGKGGAFF.

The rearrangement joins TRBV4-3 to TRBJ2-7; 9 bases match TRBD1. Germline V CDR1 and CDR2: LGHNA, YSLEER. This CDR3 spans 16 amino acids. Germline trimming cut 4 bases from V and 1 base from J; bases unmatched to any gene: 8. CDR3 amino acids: CASSPHWDRESYEQYF. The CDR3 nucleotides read TGCGCCAGCAGCCCCCACTGGGACAGGGAGTCCTACGAGCAGTACTTC.

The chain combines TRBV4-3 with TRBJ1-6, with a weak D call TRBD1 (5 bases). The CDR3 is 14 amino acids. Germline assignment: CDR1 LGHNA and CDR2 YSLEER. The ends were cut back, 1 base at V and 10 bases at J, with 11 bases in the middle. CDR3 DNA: TGCGCCAGCAGCCAAGCTATCAGGGAATCACCCCTCCACTTT. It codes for CASSQAIRESPLHF.

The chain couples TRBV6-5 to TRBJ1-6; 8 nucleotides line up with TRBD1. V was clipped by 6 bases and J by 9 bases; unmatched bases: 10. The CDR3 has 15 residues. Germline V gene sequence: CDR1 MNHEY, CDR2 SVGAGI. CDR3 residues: CASRSPDRVASPLHF. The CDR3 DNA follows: TGTGCCAGCAGATCCCCGGACAGGGTAGCTTCACCCCTCCACTTT.

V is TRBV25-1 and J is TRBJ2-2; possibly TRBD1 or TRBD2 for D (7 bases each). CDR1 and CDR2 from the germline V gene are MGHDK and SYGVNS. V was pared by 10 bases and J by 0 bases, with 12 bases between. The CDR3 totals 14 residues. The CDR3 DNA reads TGTGCCACCAGGGGGGGGGCGAACACCGGGGAGCTGTTTTTT. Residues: CATRGGANTGELFF.

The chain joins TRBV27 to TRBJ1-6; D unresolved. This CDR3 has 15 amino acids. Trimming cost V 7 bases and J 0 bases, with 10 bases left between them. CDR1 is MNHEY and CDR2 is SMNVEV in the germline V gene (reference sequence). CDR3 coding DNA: TGTGCCAGCAAATTTGAAGCCTCCTATAATTCACCCCTCCACTTT. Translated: CASKFEASYNSPLHF.

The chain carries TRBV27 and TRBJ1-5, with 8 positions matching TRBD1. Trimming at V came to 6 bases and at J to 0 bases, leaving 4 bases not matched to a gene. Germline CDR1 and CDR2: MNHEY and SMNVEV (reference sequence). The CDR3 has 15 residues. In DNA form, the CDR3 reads TGTGCCAGCAGCAACAGGGGGTATAGCAATCAGCCCCAGCATTTT. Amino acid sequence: CASSNRGYSNQPQHF.

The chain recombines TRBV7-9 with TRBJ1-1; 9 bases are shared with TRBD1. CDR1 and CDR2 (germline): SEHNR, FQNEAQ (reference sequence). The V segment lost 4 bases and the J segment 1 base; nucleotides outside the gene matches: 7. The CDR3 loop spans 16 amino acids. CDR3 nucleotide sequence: TGTGCCAGCAGCTCGACCGGGACAGGGTCGAACACTGAAGCTTTCTTT. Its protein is CASSSTGTGSNTEAFF.

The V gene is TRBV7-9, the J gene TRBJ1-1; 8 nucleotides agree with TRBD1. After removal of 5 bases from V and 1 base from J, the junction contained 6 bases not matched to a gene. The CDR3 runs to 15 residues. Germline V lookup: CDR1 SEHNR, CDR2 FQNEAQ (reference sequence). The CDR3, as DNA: TGTGCCAGCAGCCCCCGGACAGGGAAGAACACTGAAGCTTTCTTT. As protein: CASSPRTGKNTEAFF.

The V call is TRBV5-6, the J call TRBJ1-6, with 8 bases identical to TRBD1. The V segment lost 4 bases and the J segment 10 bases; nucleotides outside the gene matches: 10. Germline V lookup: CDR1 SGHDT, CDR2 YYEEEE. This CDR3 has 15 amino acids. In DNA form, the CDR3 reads TGTGCCAGCAGCCAAACAGGGGGACTACAATCACCCCTCCACTTT. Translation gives CASSQTGGLQSPLHF.

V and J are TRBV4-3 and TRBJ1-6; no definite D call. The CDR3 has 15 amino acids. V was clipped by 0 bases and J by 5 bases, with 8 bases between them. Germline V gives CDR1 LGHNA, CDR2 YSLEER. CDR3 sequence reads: CASSQDRRNNSPLHF. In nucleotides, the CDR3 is TGCGCCAGCAGCCAAGATCGGCGGAATAATTCACCCCTCCACTTT.

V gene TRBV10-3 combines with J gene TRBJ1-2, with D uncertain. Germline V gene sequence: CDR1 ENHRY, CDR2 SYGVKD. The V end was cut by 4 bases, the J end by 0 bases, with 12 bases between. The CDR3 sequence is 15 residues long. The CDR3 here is CAISARGGANYGYTF. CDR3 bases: TGTGCCATCAGTGCCCGAGGTGGAGCTAACTATGGCTACACCTTC.

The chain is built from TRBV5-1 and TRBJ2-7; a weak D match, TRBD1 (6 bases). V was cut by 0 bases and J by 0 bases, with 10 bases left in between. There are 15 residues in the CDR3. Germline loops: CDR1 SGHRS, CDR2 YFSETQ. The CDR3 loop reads CASSLDRAYSYEQYF. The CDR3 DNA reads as TGCGCCAGCAGCTTGGACAGGGCCTACTCCTACGAGCAGTACTTC. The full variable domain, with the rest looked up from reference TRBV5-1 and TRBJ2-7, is KAGVTQTPRYLIKTRGQQVTLSCSPISGHRSVSWYQQTPGQGLQFLFEYFSETQRNKGNFPGRFSGRQFSNSRSEMNVSTLELGDSALYLCASSLDRAYSYEQYFGPGTRLTVT.

The DNA of the CDR3 is TGTGCCAGCAGTGAAAAACTAGCGGCTTCAAGCTCCTACAATGAGCAGTTCTTC. Translating it yields CASSEKLAASSSYNEQFF. The V call is TRBV6-4, the J call TRBJ2-1, with TRBD2 matching 8 bases. The J segment lost 0 bases and the V segment lost 3 bases, leaving 10 bases of the junction unmatched. The CDR3 has 18 amino acids. Germline CDR1 is MRHNA and CDR2 is SNTAGT.